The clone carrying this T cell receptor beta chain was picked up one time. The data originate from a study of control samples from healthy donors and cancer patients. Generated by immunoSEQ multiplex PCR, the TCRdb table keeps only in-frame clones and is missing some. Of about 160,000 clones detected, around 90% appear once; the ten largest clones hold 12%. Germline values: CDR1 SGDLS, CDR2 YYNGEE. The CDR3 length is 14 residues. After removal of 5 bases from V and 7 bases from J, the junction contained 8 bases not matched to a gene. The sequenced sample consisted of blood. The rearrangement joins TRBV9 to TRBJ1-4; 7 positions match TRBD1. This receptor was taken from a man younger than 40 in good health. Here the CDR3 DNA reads TGTGCCAGCAGTCCCGGGACAGAGGGTGAAAAACTGTTTTTT. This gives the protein CASSPGTEGEKLFF. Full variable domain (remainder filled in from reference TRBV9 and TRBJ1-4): DSGVTQTPKHLITATGQRVTLRCSPRSGDLSVYWYQQSLDQGLQFLIQYYNGEERAKGNILERFSAQQFPDLHSELNLSSLELGDSALYFCASSPGTEGEKLFFGSGTQLSVL.